The text below deals with one TCR beta chain. Some clones are missing from TCRdb's copy, which holds only in-frame ones; the method was immunoSEQ multiplex PCR. The table lists roughly 97,000 clones, around 73% of them singletons, with 25% to 40% in the top ten. Germline CDR1 is MNHNS and CDR2 is SASEGT. CDR3 length: 13 amino acids. Trimming left V 3 bases short and J 5 bases short, with 10 bases between. The data are from a study of cytotoxic CD8 clonotypes in ibrutinib-treated CLL. The V and J genes are TRBV6-1 and TRBJ1-1, with TRBD1 as a possible D gene (5 bases). The starting material was PBMCs, obtained after 12 months of ibrutinib treatment. The clonotype originates from a human donor with chronic lymphocytic leukemia. The CDR3 loop reads CASSDTRGTEAFF. The CDR3 DNA follows: TGTGCCAGCAGTGACACGAGGGGAACTGAAGCTTTCTTT.